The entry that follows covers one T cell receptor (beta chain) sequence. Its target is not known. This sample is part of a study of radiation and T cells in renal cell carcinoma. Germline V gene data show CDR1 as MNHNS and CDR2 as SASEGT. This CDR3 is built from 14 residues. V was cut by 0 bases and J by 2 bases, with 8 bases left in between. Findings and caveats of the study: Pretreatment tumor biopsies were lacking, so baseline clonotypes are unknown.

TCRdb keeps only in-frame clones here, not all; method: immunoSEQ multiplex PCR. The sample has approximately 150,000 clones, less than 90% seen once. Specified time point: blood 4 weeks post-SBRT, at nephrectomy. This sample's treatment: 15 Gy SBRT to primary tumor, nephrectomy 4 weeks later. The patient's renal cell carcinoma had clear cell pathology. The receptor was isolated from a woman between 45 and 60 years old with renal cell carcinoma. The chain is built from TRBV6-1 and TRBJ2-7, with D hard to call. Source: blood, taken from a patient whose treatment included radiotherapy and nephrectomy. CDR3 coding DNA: TGTGCCAGCAGTGAAGCGAACAGACCCTACGAGCAGTACTTC. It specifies CASSEANRPYEQYF.